These 8 T cell receptor beta chains share one sample of origin, sequenced in a study of blood T cells in healthy people across ages. Then a second PCR, running about 6 to 12 cycles, was carried out with a sample-barcoded 5' primer and a J-beta primer mix. TCRdb ran MiXCR on the 5' RACE reads and lists one entry per CDR3 protein. The sample has just over 800,000 distinct CDR3 sequences; 55% to 65% are singletons. The sequenced material came from blood. The receptors shown here come from a man aged 25 to 40 in good health.

V and J are TRBV29-1 and TRBJ2-3; D not certain. V shed 7 bases and J shed 2 bases, with 10 bases lying between them. This CDR3 has 12 residues. CDR1 and CDR2 from the germline V gene are SQVTM and ANQGSEA. The CDR3 reads CSAQAHTDTQYF. The CDR3 bases are TGCAGCGCCCAAGCGCACACAGATACGCAGTATTTT.

V usage is TRBV12-3 or TRBV12-4 and J usage is TRBJ1-2, with D unclear. The V end was cut by 5 bases, the J end by 4 bases, with 5 bases between. The CDR3 runs 11 residues. CDR3 coding DNA: TGTGCCAGCAGTAACAGCTATGGCTACACCTTC. Translated: CASSNSYGYTF.

This rearrangement joins TRBV20-1 to TRBJ1-2; TRBD1 matches at 7 bases. The CDR3 has 15 residues. The J segment lost 0 bases and the V segment lost 0 bases, leaving 4 bases of the junction unmatched. From germline, CDR1 is DFQATT and CDR2 SNEGSKA (reference sequence). The CDR3 DNA reads TGCAGTGCTAGAGATCCCCAGGGGGCTAACTATGGCTACACCTTC. Its translation is CSARDPQGANYGYTF.

J is TRBJ2-1 and V is TRBV20-1; 9 bases align to TRBD1. The germline V gene has CDR1 DFQATT and CDR2 SNEGSKA (reference sequence). This CDR3 region has 17 residues. J gave up 0 bases and V 6 bases, and 12 bases lay outside the gene matches. CDR3 in amino acids: CSAPSIYRGLSYNEQFF. The CDR3 bases are TGCAGTGCGCCCTCAATTTACAGGGGGCTCTCCTACAATGAGCAGTTCTTC.

The chain employs TRBV11-2 and TRBJ2-5, with 9 bases identical to TRBD1. The V and J ends lost 0 bases and 11 bases, in that order; junction bases with no gene match: 13. CDR1 and CDR2 from the germline V gene are SGHAT and FQNNGV. The CDR3 extends over 16 amino acids. The CDR3 coding sequence is TGTGCCAGCAGCTTAGAGGGGACAGGGCCCTACAATGAGCAGTACTTC. This sequence encodes CASSLEGTGPYNEQYF.

This clonotype has a handful of counts. The chain is built from TRBV12-3 or TRBV12-4 and TRBJ2-1; possible D gene TRBD2, 7 bases. The CDR3 contains 14 residues. The V end was cut by 4 bases, the J end by 6 bases, with 13 bases between. The CDR3 DNA reads TGTGCCAGCAGTTCGGGGGGCCGGGCCAATGAGCAGTTCTTC. Encoded protein: CASSSGGRANEQFF.

This clonotype was counted at least ten times. V and J are TRBV20-1 and TRBJ2-7; TRBD2 matches at 8 bases. Germline V gene lookup returns CDR1 DFQATT and CDR2 SNEGSKA (reference sequence). This CDR3 is built from 13 residues. Trimming at V came to 6 bases and at J to 6 bases, leaving 10 bases not matched to a gene. CDR3 region: CSASGGLGPEQYF. Written as DNA, the CDR3 is TGCAGTGCCTCCGGGGGACTAGGTCCCGAGCAGTACTTC.

As DNA, the CDR3 is TGTGCCAGCAGTTTAGCGGAGGTGGGGTCCGGCGAGCAGTACTTC. Residues: CASSLAEVGSGEQYF. The chain carries TRBV27 and TRBJ2-7; a weak D match, TRBD2 (5 bases). V was cut by 2 bases and J by 6 bases, with 17 bases left in between. This CDR3 region has 15 residues. CDR1 is MNHEY, CDR2 SMNVEV, per germline (reference sequence).